This TCR beta chain was observed in a study of regulatory T cells in long-lasting Graves disease. Germline CDR1 is LGHDT and CDR2 is YNNKEL (reference sequence). V was trimmed by 0 bases and J by 10 bases, leaving 7 bases between them. CDR3 size: 13 residues. Sequencing libraries for TCR beta were prepared with iRepertoire HTBI primers and Arm-PCR of CDR3 regions. MiXCR, applied by TCRdb to the multiplex PCR reads, yields one record per CDR3 protein. The sample lists around 250,000 distinct CDR3 sequences, 18% occurring once. This clonotype was recorded many times. What it binds is unknown. General study findings and limits: New patients shared about 910 public clonotypes, and persistent patients shared more, with about 2,700.

Time point indicated: newly diagnosed GD, antithyroid drugs for less than 3 months. From RNA extracted from PBMCs, the TCR library was made. The sample was peripheral blood mononuclear cells (PBMCs), taken at new diagnosis, from a patient treated with antithyroid drugs. The V call is TRBV3-1, the J call TRBJ1-6, with D uncertain. The clonotype originates from a female donor with Graves disease. The CDR3 spells CASSQEAGSPLHF. The CDR3 nucleotides are TGTGCCAGCAGCCAAGAGGCTGGATCACCCCTCCACTTT.